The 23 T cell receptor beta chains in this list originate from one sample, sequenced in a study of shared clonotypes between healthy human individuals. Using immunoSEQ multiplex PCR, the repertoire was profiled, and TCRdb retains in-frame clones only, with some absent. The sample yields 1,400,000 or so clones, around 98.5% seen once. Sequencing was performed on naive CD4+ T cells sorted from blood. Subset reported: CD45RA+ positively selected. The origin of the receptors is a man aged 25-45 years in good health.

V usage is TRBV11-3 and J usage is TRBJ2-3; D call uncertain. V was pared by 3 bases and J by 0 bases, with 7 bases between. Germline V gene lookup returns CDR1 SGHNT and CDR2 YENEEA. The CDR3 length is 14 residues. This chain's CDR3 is CASSLGISTDTQYF. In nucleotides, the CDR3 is TGTGCCAGCAGCTTGGGAATTAGCACAGATACGCAGTATTTT. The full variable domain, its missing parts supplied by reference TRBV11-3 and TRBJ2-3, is EAGVVQSPRYKIIEKKQPVAFWCNPISGHNTLYWYLQNLGQGPELLIRYENEEAVDDSQLPKDRFSAERLKGVDSTLKIQPAELGDSAVYLCASSLGISTDTQYFGPGTRLTVL.

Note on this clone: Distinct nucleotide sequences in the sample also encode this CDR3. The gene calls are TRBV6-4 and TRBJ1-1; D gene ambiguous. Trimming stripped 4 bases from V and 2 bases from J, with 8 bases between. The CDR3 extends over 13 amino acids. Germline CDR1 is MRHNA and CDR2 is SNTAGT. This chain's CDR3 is CASSVEANTEAFF. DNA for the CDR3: TGTGCCAGCAGTGTGGAGGCCAACACTGAAGCTTTCTTT.

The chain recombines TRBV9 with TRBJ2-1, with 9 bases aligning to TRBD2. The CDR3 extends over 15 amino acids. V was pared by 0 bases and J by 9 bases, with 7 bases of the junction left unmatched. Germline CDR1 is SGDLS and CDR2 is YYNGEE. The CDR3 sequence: CASSVGSSGSGEQFF. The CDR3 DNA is TGTGCCAGCAGCGTAGGAAGTAGCGGGAGTGGTGAGCAGTTCTTC.

CDR3 sequence: CASSLSGGVTDTQYF. The DNA of the CDR3 is TGTGCCAGCAGCTTATCAGGGGGTGTGACAGATACGCAGTATTTT. The V gene is TRBV7-2, the J gene TRBJ2-3, with 7 bases identical to TRBD1. Trimming cost V 2 bases and J 3 bases; bases outside gene matches: 5. Germline V lookup: CDR1 SGHTA, CDR2 FQGNSA. The CDR3 is 15 residues long.

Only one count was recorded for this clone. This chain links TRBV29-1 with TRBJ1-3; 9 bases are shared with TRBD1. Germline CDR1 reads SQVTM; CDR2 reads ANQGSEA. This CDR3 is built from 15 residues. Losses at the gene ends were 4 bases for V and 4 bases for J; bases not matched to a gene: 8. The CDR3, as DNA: TGCAGCGTTGGACAGGGGGGCAATTTGGGAAACACCATATATTTT. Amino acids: CSVGQGGNLGNTIYF.

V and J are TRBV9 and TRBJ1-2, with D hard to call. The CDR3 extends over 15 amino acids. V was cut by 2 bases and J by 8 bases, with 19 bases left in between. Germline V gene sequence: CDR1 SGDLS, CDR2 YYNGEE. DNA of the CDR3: TGTGCCAGCAGCGTCACCGTAGCTACGCCGTTCGGCTACACCTTC. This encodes CASSVTVATPFGYTF.

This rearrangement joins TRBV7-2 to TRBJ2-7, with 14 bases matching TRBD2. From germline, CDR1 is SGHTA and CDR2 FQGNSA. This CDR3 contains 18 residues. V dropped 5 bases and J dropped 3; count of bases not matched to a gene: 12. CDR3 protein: CASSPPRTSGRPLYEQYF. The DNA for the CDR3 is TGTGCCAGCAGCCCACCTCGGACTAGCGGGAGGCCACTCTACGAGCAGTACTTC.

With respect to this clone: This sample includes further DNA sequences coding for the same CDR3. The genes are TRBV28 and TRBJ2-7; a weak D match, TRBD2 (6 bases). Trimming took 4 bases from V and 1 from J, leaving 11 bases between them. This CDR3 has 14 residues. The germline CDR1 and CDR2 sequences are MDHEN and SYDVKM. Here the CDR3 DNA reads TGTGCCAGCAGTTCATTCGGGGGATCCTACGAGCAGTACTTC. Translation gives CASSSFGGSYEQYF.

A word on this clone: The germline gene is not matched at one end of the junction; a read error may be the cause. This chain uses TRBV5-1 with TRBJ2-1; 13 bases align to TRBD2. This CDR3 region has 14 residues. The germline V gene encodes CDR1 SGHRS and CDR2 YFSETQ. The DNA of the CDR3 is TGCGCCGGCAGCCCGGGGACTAGCGGGGCTGAGCAGTTCTTC. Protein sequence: CAGSPGTSGAEQFF.

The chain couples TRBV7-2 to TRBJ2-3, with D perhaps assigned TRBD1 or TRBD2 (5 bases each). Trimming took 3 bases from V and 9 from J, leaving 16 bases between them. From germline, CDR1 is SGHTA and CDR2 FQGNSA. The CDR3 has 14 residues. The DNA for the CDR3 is TGTGCCAGCAGCTTGTCCGGCGGGCCAGGGACGCAGTATTTT. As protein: CASSLSGGPGTQYF.

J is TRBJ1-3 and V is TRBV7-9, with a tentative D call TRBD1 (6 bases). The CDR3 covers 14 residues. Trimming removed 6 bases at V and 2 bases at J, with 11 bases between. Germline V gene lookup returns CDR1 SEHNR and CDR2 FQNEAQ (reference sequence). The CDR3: CASSSGVAGNTIYF. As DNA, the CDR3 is TGTGCCAGCAGTTCAGGGGTCGCTGGAAACACCATATATTTT.

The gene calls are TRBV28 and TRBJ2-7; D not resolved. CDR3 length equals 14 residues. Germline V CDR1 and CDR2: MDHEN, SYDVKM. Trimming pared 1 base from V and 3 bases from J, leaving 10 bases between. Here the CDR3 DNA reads TGTGCCAGCAGTTTATCGTCCACATACTACGAGCAGTACTTC. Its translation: CASSLSSTYYEQYF. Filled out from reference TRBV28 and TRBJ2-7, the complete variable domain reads DVKVTQSSRYLVKRTGEKVFLECVQDMDHENMFWYRQDPGLGLRLIYFSYDVKMKEKGDIPEGYSVSREKKERFSLILESASTNQTSMYLCASSLSSTYYEQYFGPGTRLTVT.

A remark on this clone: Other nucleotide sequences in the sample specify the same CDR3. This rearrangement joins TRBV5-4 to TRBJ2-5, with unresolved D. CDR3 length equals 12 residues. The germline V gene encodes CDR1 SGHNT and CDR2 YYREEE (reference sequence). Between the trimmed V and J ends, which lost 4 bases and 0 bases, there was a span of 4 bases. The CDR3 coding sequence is TGTGCCAGCAGCCGGTACCAAGAGACCCAGTACTTC. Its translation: CASSRYQETQYF.

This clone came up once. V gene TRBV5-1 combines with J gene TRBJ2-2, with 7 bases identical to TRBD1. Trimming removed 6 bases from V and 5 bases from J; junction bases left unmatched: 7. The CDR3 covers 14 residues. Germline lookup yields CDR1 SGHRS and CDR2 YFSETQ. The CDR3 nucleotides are TGCGCCAGCATCACACAGGGGTCTACCGGGGAGCTGTTTTTT. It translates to CASITQGSTGELFF.

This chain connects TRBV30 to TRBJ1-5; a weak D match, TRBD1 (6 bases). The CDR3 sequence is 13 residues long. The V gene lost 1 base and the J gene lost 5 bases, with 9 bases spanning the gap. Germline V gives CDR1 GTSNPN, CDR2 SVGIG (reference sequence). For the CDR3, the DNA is TGTGCCTGGAGTGACAGGGACGATCAGCCCCAGCATTTT. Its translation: CAWSDRDDQPQHF. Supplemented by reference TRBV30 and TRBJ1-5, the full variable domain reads SQTIHQWPATLVQPVGSPLSLECTVEGTSNPNLYWYRQAAGRGLQLLFYSVGIGQISSEVPQNLSASRPQDRQFILSSKKLLLSDSGFYLCAWSDRDDQPQHFGDGTRLSIL.

CDR3 in DNA: TGTGCCAGCAGCCCTACGATTACCGGGGAGCTGTTTTTT. It encodes CASSPTITGELFF. The J gene is TRBJ2-2, the V gene TRBV5-5; D is unclear. Germline values: CDR1 SGHKS, CDR2 YYEKEE (reference sequence). The CDR3 is 13 amino acids. V lost 4 bases and J lost 5, with 9 bases in between.

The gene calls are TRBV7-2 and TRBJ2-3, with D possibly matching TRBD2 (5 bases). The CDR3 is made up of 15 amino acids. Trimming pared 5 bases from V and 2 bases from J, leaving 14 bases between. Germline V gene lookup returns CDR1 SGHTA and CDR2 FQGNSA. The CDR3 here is CASSLGLIFTDTQYF. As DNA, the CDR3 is TGTGCCAGCAGCCTCGGACTGATATTCACAGATACGCAGTATTTT.

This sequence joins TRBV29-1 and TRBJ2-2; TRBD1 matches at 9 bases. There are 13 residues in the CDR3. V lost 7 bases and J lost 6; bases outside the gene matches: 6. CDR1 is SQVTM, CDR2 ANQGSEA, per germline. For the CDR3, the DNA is TGCAGCGGAGGACAGGGGACCGCCGGGGAGCTGTTTTTT. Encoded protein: CSGGQGTAGELFF.

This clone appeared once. This CDR3 is CASSPTGTGRDISNQPQHF. The CDR3 DNA sequence: TGTGCCAGTAGTCCCACAGGGACAGGCCGCGATATTAGCAATCAGCCCCAGCATTTT. The chain employs TRBV19 and TRBJ1-5; 8 bases are shared with TRBD1. J was trimmed by 0 bases and V by 5 bases; bases with no gene match: 15. The CDR3 runs 19 residues. CDR1 is LNHDA and CDR2 is SQIVND in the germline V gene (reference sequence). The whole variable domain, filled in from reference TRBV19 and TRBJ1-5, reads DGGITQSPKYLFRKEGQNVTLSCEQNLNHDAMYWYRQDPGQGLRLIYYSQIVNDFQKGDIAEGYSVSREKKESFPLTVTSAQKNPTAFYLCASSPTGTGRDISNQPQHFGDGTRLSIL.

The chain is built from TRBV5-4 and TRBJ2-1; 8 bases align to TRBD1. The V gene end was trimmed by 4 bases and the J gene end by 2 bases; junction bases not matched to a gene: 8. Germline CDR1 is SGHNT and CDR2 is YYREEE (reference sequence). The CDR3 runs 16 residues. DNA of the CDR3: TGTGCCAGCAGCGCGACAGGGGTATTGACCTACAATGAGCAGTTCTTC. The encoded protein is CASSATGVLTYNEQFF.

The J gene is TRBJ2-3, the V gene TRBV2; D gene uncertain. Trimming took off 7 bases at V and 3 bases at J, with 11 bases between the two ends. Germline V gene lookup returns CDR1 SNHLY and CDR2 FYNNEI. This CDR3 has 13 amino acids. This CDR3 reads CASTSRGTDTQYF. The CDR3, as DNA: TGTGCCAGCACCTCTAGAGGAACAGATACGCAGTATTTT.

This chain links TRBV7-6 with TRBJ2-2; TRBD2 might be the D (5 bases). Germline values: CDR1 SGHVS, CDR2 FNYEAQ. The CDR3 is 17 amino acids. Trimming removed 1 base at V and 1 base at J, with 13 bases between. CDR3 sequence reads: CASSLVSQRGNTGELFF. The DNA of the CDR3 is TGTGCCAGCAGCTTAGTATCTCAACGGGGGAACACCGGGGAGCTGTTTTTT.

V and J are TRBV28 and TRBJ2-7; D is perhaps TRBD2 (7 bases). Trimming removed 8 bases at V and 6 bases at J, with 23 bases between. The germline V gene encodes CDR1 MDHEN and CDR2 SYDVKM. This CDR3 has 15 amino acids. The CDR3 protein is CASHPVGSRGAEQYF. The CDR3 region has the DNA TGTGCCAGCCACCCCGTGGGGAGCCGGGGGGCCGAGCAGTACTTC.